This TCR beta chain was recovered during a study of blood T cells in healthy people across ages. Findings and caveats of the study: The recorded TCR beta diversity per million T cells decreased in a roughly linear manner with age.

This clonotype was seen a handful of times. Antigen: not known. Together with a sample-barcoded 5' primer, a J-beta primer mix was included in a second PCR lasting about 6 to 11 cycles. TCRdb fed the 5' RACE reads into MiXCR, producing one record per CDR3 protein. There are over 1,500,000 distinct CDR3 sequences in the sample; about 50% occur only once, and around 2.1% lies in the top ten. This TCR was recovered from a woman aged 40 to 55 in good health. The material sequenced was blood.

CDR3 sequence reads: CASSFSPNEQFF. CDR3 in DNA: TGCGCCAGCAGCTTCTCTCCCAATGAGCAGTTCTTC. J is TRBJ2-1 and V is TRBV4-3; D remains unclear. V was shortened by 5 bases and J by 6 bases, with 8 bases between the two germline ends. Germline values: CDR1 LGHNA, CDR2 YSLEER. This CDR3 is built from 12 residues.